This T cell receptor (beta chain) comes out of a study of T cell clones after liver transplantation. Background on the study: Blood was drawn pre-transplant, before withdrawal, and after full or failed withdrawal. Overall study results and limits: Post-transplant, graft-donor-reactive CD4 TCRbeta sequences in blood dropped significantly in 5 of 8 subjects. Compared with third party-reactive sequences, donor-reactive ones declined more, independent of withdrawal success.

Assay used: immunoSEQ multiplex PCR; TCRdb lists only in-frame clones, some missing. Here the sample spans 55,000 to 80,000 clones, roughly 90% being singletons. CDR3 length equals 13 residues. Germline V gene lookup returns CDR1 SGHRS and CDR2 YFSETQ. V lost 0 bases and J lost 4, with 7 bases in between. Regarding this clone: No antigen is known for it.

The sample here was CD4+ T cells from blood, taken before liver transplant. V is TRBV5-1 and J is TRBJ2-5, with D possibly being TRBD2 (5 bases). This TCR was sampled from a human donor who received a liver transplant. CDR3 nucleotides: TGCGCCAGCAGCTTGGCCCGGGGAGAGACCCAGTACTTC. It yields the protein CASSLARGETQYF.